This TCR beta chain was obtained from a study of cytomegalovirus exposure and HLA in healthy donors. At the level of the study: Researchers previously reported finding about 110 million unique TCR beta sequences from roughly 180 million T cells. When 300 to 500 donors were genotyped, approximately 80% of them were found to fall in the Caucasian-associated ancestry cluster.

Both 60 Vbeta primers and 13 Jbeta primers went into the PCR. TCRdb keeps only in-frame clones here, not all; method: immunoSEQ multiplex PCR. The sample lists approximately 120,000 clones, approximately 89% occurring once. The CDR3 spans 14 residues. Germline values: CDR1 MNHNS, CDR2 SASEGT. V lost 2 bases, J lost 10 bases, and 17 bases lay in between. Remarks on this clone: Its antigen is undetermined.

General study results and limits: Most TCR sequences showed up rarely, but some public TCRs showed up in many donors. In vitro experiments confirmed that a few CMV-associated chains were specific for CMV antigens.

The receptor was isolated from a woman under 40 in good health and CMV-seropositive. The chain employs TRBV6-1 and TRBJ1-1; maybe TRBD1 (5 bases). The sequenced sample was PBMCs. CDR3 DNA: TGTGCCAGCAGTGAAATGGGCGGGCGCGGGGGAGCTTTCTTT. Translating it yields CASSEMGGRGGAFF.